The 23 T cell receptor beta chains below come from one sample, sequenced in a study of blood T cells in healthy people across ages. Then a second PCR, running about 6 to 12 cycles, was carried out with a sample-barcoded 5' primer and a J-beta primer mix. MiXCR was run by TCRdb on the 5' RACE reads, yielding one entry per CDR3 protein. Seen here are roughly 1.5 million distinct CDR3 sequences, approximately 42% observed once, and the top ten hold around 4%. The sequenced material came from blood. These receptors all come from a woman under 30 in good health.

CDR3 sequence: CASSYPEDLGNYGYTF. CDR3 in DNA: TGTGCCAGCAGTTACCCGGAGGATCTCGGAAACTATGGCTACACCTTC. This chain connects TRBV6-2 or TRBV6-3 to TRBJ1-2; no clear D gene. Germline loops: CDR1 MNHEY, CDR2 SVGEGT. The CDR3 spans 16 residues. Between the trimmed V and J ends, which lost 2 bases and 2 bases, there was a span of 15 bases.

The chain uses TRBV20-1 and TRBJ2-2, with 9 bases aligning to TRBD2. V lost 0 bases and J lost 1; bases outside the gene matches: 6. CDR1 is DFQATT, CDR2 SNEGSKA, per germline (reference sequence). The CDR3 is 17 amino acids. The CDR3 DNA is TGCAGTGCTAGAGACCCCATTAGCGGGGGGAACACCGGGGAGCTGTTTTTT. Its protein is CSARDPISGGNTGELFF.

This clonotype turned up a few times. The chain couples TRBV4-1 to TRBJ2-5, with 9 bases fitting TRBD2. CDR1 is MGHRA and CDR2 is YSYEKL in the germline V gene. With 4 bases clipped from V and 2 bases from J, the junction kept 8 bases outside the gene matches. The CDR3 is made up of 16 amino acids. The CDR3 nucleotides read TGCGCCAGCAGCCTTTGGACTAGCGACCCTCAAGAGACCCAGTACTTC. Translated, it gives CASSLWTSDPQETQYF.

This chain links TRBV6-2 or TRBV6-3 with TRBJ2-5; D gene ambiguous. V lost 2 bases to trimming and J lost 6 bases, with 19 bases between them. Germline V gene data show CDR1 as MNHEY and CDR2 as SVGEGT. CDR3 length equals 16 residues. The CDR3 loop reads CASSYNPLSGPKTQYF. The CDR3 nucleotides are TGTGCCAGCAGTTACAACCCATTAAGTGGACCCAAGACCCAGTACTTC.

This clonotype came up a few times. The rearrangement uses TRBV19 and TRBJ1-1; D not resolved. The CDR3 contains 14 residues. Germline CDR1 reads LNHDA; CDR2 reads SQIVND (reference sequence). Deletions cut 4 bases from V and 5 bases from J, with 14 bases between. CDR3 sequence (DNA): TGTGCCAGTAGTACAAGAAACCTAGGGACTGAAGCTTTCTTT. Amino acids: CASSTRNLGTEAFF.

In this sample, this clonotype turned up once. This rearrangement joins TRBV20-1 to TRBJ2-1, with D perhaps being TRBD1 or TRBD2 (6 bases each). Germline CDR1 reads DFQATT; CDR2 reads SNEGSKA (reference sequence). The V end was cut by 3 bases, the J end by 7 bases, with 16 bases between. This CDR3 has 14 amino acids. CDR3 coding DNA: TGCAGTGCTAGGCCGGGGGCCATAAGGAATGAGCAGTTCTTC. Translated, it gives CSARPGAIRNEQFF.

V is TRBV29-1 and J is TRBJ2-1; TRBD2 might be the D (6 bases). The CDR3 is 13 amino acids. The V gene lost 2 bases and the J gene lost 11 bases, with 16 bases spanning the gap. Germline V gene lookup returns CDR1 SQVTM and CDR2 ANQGSEA. The CDR3 bases are TGCAGCGTTGAAAAAACGGGGACTTCCAAGCAGTTCTTC. The encoded protein is CSVEKTGTSKQFF.

In this sample, this clonotype turned up once. The chain employs TRBV7-9 and TRBJ2-4; D tentatively reads TRBD1 or TRBD2 (5 bases each). The V end lost 5 bases, the J end lost 16 bases, and 30 bases lay between the germline ends. The CDR3 is made up of 16 amino acids. The germline gives CDR1 SEHNR, CDR2 FQNEAQ (reference sequence). CDR3 residues: CASSAPGTKSPYEQYF. The CDR3 nucleotides are TGTGCCAGCAGCGCCCCCGGGACCAAAAGCCCCTACGAGCAATACTTC.

This clonotype was detected only once. This rearrangement joins TRBV7-9 to TRBJ1-2; unclear D gene. The CDR3 runs 14 residues. The V end was cut by 3 bases, the J end by 1 base, with 9 bases between. Germline loops: CDR1 SEHNR, CDR2 FQNEAQ (reference sequence). The CDR3 loop is CASSFMRDNYGYTF. The CDR3 DNA reads TGTGCCAGCAGCTTTATGAGGGATAACTATGGCTACACCTTC. Supplemented by reference TRBV7-9 and TRBJ1-2, the full variable domain reads DTGVSQNPRHKITKRGQNVTFRCDPISEHNRLYWYRQTLGQGPEFLTYFQNEAQLEKSRLLSDRFSAERPKGSFSTLEIQRTEQGDSAMYLCASSFMRDNYGYTFGSGTRLTVV.

This clonotype has just a few counts. The rearrangement uses TRBV11-2 and TRBJ2-5; 9 positions agree with TRBD1. V lost 1 base to trimming and J lost 4 bases; unmatched junction nucleotides: 16. Germline V gene sequence: CDR1 SGHAT, CDR2 FQNNGV. This CDR3 region has 19 residues. The CDR3 protein is CASSLVGQSGQGDRETQYF. In nucleotides, the CDR3 is TGTGCCAGCAGCTTAGTCGGTCAATCGGGACAGGGAGACAGAGAGACCCAGTACTTC.

The chain joins TRBV14 to TRBJ2-1; 9 bases line up with TRBD2. In germline, CDR1 is SGHDN, CDR2 FVKESK. This CDR3 contains 16 residues. Trimming cost V 3 bases and J 1 base; bases outside gene matches: 4. Here the CDR3 reads CASSQGSGRSYNEQFF. CDR3 sequence (DNA): TGTGCCAGCAGCCAGGGTAGCGGGAGATCCTACAATGAGCAGTTCTTC.

V and J are TRBV12-3 or TRBV12-4 and TRBJ1-1; maybe TRBD1 (5 bases). V lost 4 bases and J 4 bases, leaving 16 bases between the germline ends. The CDR3 runs 15 residues. The chain's CDR3 is CASSSNGERGTEAFF. DNA for the CDR3: TGTGCCAGCAGTTCTAACGGGGAGAGGGGCACTGAAGCTTTCTTT.

The chain joins TRBV5-1 to TRBJ1-4; D is undetermined. The germline V gene encodes CDR1 SGHRS and CDR2 YFSETQ. The CDR3 consists of 12 residues. Deletions cut 4 bases from V and 11 bases from J, with 12 bases between. DNA of the CDR3: TGCGCCAGCAGCCAAAACGCGGGGAAACTGTTTTTT. This translates into CASSQNAGKLFF.

This chain connects TRBV6-2 or TRBV6-3 to TRBJ2-5, with TRBD1 matching over 10 bases. Germline-derived CDR1 and CDR2 are MNHEY and SVGEGT. CDR3 length equals 15 residues. Losses at the gene ends were 6 bases for V and 5 bases for J; bases not matched to a gene: 9. The CDR3 region is CASSAGTGDAETQYF. DNA of the CDR3: TGTGCCAGCAGCGCGGGGACAGGGGATGCGGAGACCCAGTACTTC.

This clonotype was picked up many times. The chain is built from TRBV25-1 and TRBJ2-3; TRBD2 aligns across 7 bases. The CDR3 contains 15 residues. Germline loops: CDR1 MGHDK, CDR2 SYGVNS. V was pared by 7 bases and J by 2 bases, with 9 bases of the junction left unmatched. This CDR3 reads CASIPLADSTDTQYF. Written as DNA, the CDR3 is TGTGCCAGCATCCCTCTAGCGGATTCCACAGATACGCAGTATTTT.

V and J are TRBV12-3 or TRBV12-4 and TRBJ1-2, with D possibly being TRBD1 (5 bases). The CDR3 has 14 residues. Trimming shortened V by 4 bases and J by 8 bases, and 17 bases separated the two germline ends. CDR3 protein: CASSSTTAIFGYTF. The CDR3 nucleotides are TGTGCCAGCAGTTCTACGACAGCTATTTTCGGCTACACCTTC.

This chain connects TRBV25-1 to TRBJ2-7; no clear D gene. From germline, CDR1 is MGHDK and CDR2 SYGVNS. V was trimmed by 0 bases and J by 1 base, leaving 7 bases between them. The length of the CDR3 is 14 residues. Here the CDR3 reads CASSEYRTSYEQYF. CDR3 nucleotide sequence: TGTGCCAGCAGTGAATACCGAACGTCCTACGAGCAGTACTTC.

DNA for the CDR3: TGTGCCTGGATCCCCACCGGGACAGTGAGCAATCAGCCCCAGCATTTT. Protein sequence: CAWIPTGTVSNQPQHF. This chain joins TRBV30 and TRBJ1-5; 7 bases are a match to TRBD1. Germline assignment: CDR1 GTSNPN and CDR2 SVGIG (reference sequence). The CDR3 is 16 amino acids. Losses at the gene ends were 4 bases for V and 1 base for J; bases not matched to a gene: 10.

This clonotype came up many times. This chain connects TRBV28 to TRBJ1-6, with 8 bases matching TRBD1. Germline values: CDR1 MDHEN, CDR2 SYDVKM. The trim removed 8 bases at V and 12 bases at J, leaving 12 bases unmatched. CDR3 length equals 14 residues. CDR3 protein: CASQTGTGKIPLHF. CDR3 DNA sequence: TGTGCCAGCCAGACCGGGACAGGAAAAATACCCCTCCACTTT.

This clonotype was detected a few times. This sequence joins TRBV25-1 and TRBJ1-2; possible D gene TRBD1, 5 bases. Trimming cost V 6 bases and J 8 bases, with 22 bases left between them. The CDR3 extends over 15 amino acids. CDR1 and CDR2 (germline): MGHDK, SYGVNS. The CDR3 DNA follows: TGTGCCAGCAGATCAGAGGTCAGGGAAATAGGCGGCTACACCTTC. It encodes CASRSEVREIGGYTF.

This clonotype was counted only a few times. The chain recombines TRBV10-3 with TRBJ2-7; TRBD1 matches 9 bases. V gave up 6 bases and J gave up 3 bases; unmatched junction bases: 3. The V gene's germline CDR1 is ENHRY and CDR2 SYGVKD. There are 13 residues in the CDR3. CDR3 residues: CAISPDRGYEQYF. The DNA for the CDR3 is TGTGCCATCAGCCCGGACAGGGGCTACGAGCAGTACTTC.

The rearrangement links TRBV20-1 to TRBJ2-3; no clear D gene. CDR1 and CDR2 from the germline V gene are DFQATT and SNEGSKA (reference sequence). V lost 3 bases and J lost 0, with 10 bases in between. The CDR3 is 14 amino acids. CDR3 in amino acids: CSARPATSTDTQYF. The CDR3 region has the DNA TGCAGTGCTAGGCCAGCGACCAGCACAGATACGCAGTATTTT.

On this clonotype itself: The junction does not match germline at one end; this may be a read error. The chain couples TRBV29-1 to TRBJ1-1; 10 bases match TRBD1. The CDR3 length is 14 residues. The V gene's germline CDR1 is SQVTM and CDR2 ANQGSEA. The CDR3 protein is CSAVKGQGITGAFF. Written as DNA, the CDR3 is TGCAGCGCCGTCAAGGGACAGGGGATCACTGGAGCTTTCTTT.